Below, 2 T cell receptor beta chains from the same sample are listed, as sequenced in a study of control samples from healthy donors and cancer patients. Data came from immunoSEQ multiplex PCR; TCRdb stores just in-frame clones and leaves some out. Of approximately 99,000 clones in the sample, approximately 82% were seen once. Sequencing was carried out using blood. Receptors were obtained from a man between 18 and 35 years old in good health.

J is TRBJ2-1 and V is TRBV5-8; 8 positions match TRBD1. Germline V gene lookup returns CDR1 SGHTS and CDR2 YDEGEE. The junction had 9 bases not matched to a gene; V was cut back by 4 bases and J by 3 bases. This CDR3 has 16 residues. Written as DNA, the CDR3 is TGTGCCAGCAGCCCCTACCAGGGGGCTGGCTACAATGAGCAGTTCTTC. Protein: CASSPYQGAGYNEQFF.

V usage is TRBV11-2 and J usage is TRBJ1-2, with TRBD1 as a possible D gene (5 bases). V was cut by 5 bases and J by 4 bases, with 17 bases left in between. This CDR3 comprises 15 residues. The germline gives CDR1 SGHAT, CDR2 FQNNGV. The DNA of the CDR3 is TGTGCCAGCAGCAGAGAGTACCGGGACCCCTATGGCTACACCTTC. Protein: CASSREYRDPYGYTF. The full variable domain, completed using reference TRBV11-2 and TRBJ1-2, is EAGVAQSPRYKIIEKRQSVAFWCNPISGHATLYWYQQILGQGPKLLIQFQNNGVVDDSQLPKDRFSAERLKGVDSTLKIQPAKLEDSAVYLCASSREYRDPYGYTFGSGTRLTVV.